The rows below give T cell receptor beta chains drawn from one sample of a study of blood T cell repertoires in COVID-19. Produced via immunoSEQ multiplex PCR; TCRdb's table is partial and in-frame only. The sample consists of 200,000 to 250,000 clones, around 83% of them appearing once. The sequencing sample was made of peripheral blood. Every receptor here comes from a man between 35 and 55 years old with acute or convalescent COVID-19. Both conserved end residues are part of each CDR3. Fields, in order: clone size, J gene, CDR3 length, D gene, V gene, CDR3 protein, CDR3 DNA. A D gene is named only where the DNA matches it firmly. Clone size is stated in some rows and not others, as once, few, many or a class when expanded.

clone_size: .; j_call: TRBJ1-2; cdr3_length: 15; d_call: .; v_call: TRBV14; cdr3_aa: CASSQGEVAGYGYTF; cdr3_nt: TGTGCCAGCAGCCAAGGAGAGGTTGCCGGCTATGGCTACACCTTC
clone_size: .; j_call: TRBJ2-7; cdr3_length: 18; d_call: .; v_call: TRBV28; cdr3_aa: CASRKQGGIGRSSKEQYF; cdr3_nt: TGTGCCAGCAGGAAACAAGGCGGTATCGGAAGATCGTCGAAAGAGCAGTACTTC
clone_size: .; j_call: TRBJ1-2; cdr3_length: 13; d_call: TRBD1; v_call: TRBV9; cdr3_aa: CASSIRQGFGYTF; cdr3_nt: TGTGCCAGCAGCATTCGACAGGGTTTTGGCTACACCTTC
clone_size: .; j_call: TRBJ1-2; cdr3_length: 12; d_call: .; v_call: TRBV5-6; cdr3_aa: CASSPGQSGYTF; cdr3_nt: TGTGCCAGCAGCCCTGGACAGTCTGGCTACACCTTC
clone_size: .; j_call: TRBJ2-3; cdr3_length: 17; d_call: .; v_call: TRBV13; cdr3_aa: CASSLGLTGGQTDTQYF; cdr3_nt: TGTGCCAGCAGCTTAGGCCTTACGGGGGGCCAGACAGATACGCAGTATTTT
clone_size: .; j_call: TRBJ1-1; cdr3_length: 14; d_call: TRBD1; v_call: TRBV15; cdr3_aa: CATSTSNRGVEAFF; cdr3_nt: TGTGCCACCAGCACTTCAAACAGGGGGGTGGAAGCTTTCTTT
clone_size: .; j_call: TRBJ1-5; cdr3_length: 14; d_call: .; v_call: TRBV28; cdr3_aa: CASTRGGSNQPQHF; cdr3_nt: TGTGCCAGCACCCGGGGGGGAAGCAATCAGCCCCAGCATTTT
clone_size: .; j_call: TRBJ2-7; cdr3_length: 15; d_call: TRBD1; v_call: TRBV6-1; cdr3_aa: CASSEAQQGRGEQYF; cdr3_nt: TGTGCCAGCAGTGAAGCGCAACAGGGGAGAGGAGAGCAGTACTTC
clone_size: .; j_call: TRBJ2-1; cdr3_length: 13; d_call: .; v_call: TRBV6-5; cdr3_aa: CASSPTGQTQQFF; cdr3_nt: TGTGCCAGCAGTCCTACTGGACAGACCCAGCAGTTCTTC
clone_size: .; j_call: TRBJ1-6; cdr3_length: 12; d_call: .; v_call: TRBV6-5; cdr3_aa: CASSSLNSPLHF; cdr3_nt: TGTGCCAGCAGTTCCCTCAATTCACCCCTCCACTTT
clone_size: .; j_call: TRBJ2-1; cdr3_length: 15; d_call: .; v_call: TRBV9; cdr3_aa: CASSVEGGIQNEQFF; cdr3_nt: TGTGCCAGCAGCGTAGAGGGGGGGATCCAAAATGAGCAGTTCTTC
clone_size: .; j_call: TRBJ2-1; cdr3_length: 16; d_call: TRBD2; v_call: TRBV19; cdr3_aa: CASSSGTSGGYNEQFF; cdr3_nt: TGTGCCAGTAGTTCGGGGACTAGCGGGGGCTACAATGAGCAGTTCTTC
clone_size: .; j_call: TRBJ1-1; cdr3_length: 15; d_call: TRBD1; v_call: TRBV28; cdr3_aa: CASSLVGQGNTEAFF; cdr3_nt: TGTGCCAGCAGTTTAGTGGGACAGGGGAACACTGAAGCTTTCTTT
clone_size: .; j_call: TRBJ1-2; cdr3_length: 13; d_call: .; v_call: TRBV18; cdr3_aa: CASSPDRNYGYTF; cdr3_nt: TGTGCCAGCTCCCCCGACAGGAACTATGGCTACACCTTC
clone_size: .; j_call: TRBJ1-6; cdr3_length: 16; d_call: .; v_call: TRBV10-2; cdr3_aa: CASSETGRLLNSPLHF; cdr3_nt: TGCGCCAGCAGTGAAACAGGACGCCTTCTTAATTCACCCCTCCACTTT
clone_size: .; j_call: TRBJ1-1; cdr3_length: 11; d_call: TRBD1; v_call: TRBV25-1; cdr3_aa: CASRQGTEAFF; cdr3_nt: TGTGCCAGCCGACAGGGGACTGAAGCTTTCTTT
clone_size: once; j_call: TRBJ2-7; cdr3_length: 15; d_call: TRBD2; v_call: TRBV6-5; cdr3_aa: CASSYDRTSGSEQYF; cdr3_nt: TGTGCCAGCAGTTACGATCGGACTAGCGGGTCTGAGCAGTACTTC
clone_size: once; j_call: TRBJ2-2; cdr3_length: 11; d_call: .; v_call: TRBV10-2; cdr3_aa: CASRRDGELFF; cdr3_nt: TGCGCCAGCAGACGCGACGGGGAGCTGTTTTTT
clone_size: .; j_call: TRBJ1-4; cdr3_length: 16; d_call: .; v_call: TRBV3-1/TRBV3-2; cdr3_aa: CASSLLGTATNEKLFF; cdr3_nt: TGTGCCAGCAGCCTACTGGGGACTGCAACTAATGAAAAACTGTTTTTT